Detailed here is one T cell receptor beta chain. Here immunoSEQ multiplex PCR was the method, and the copy in TCRdb shows in-frame clones only, minus some. This sample yields some 83,000 clones, of which more than 75% are seen a single time; roughly 8% belongs to the top ten. This specimen comes from a study of blood T cell repertoires in COVID-19. CDR3 size: 14 residues. V gave up 3 bases and J gave up 4 bases; unmatched junction bases: 2. Germline V CDR1 and CDR2: MNHNS, SASEGT. This TCR was recovered from a man between 45 and 60 years old with active COVID-19. Sequencing input: peripheral blood. The chain recombines TRBV6-1 with TRBJ1-5; 8 nucleotides agree with TRBD1. CDR3 sequence reads: CASSEHRGNQPQHF. The CDR3 coding sequence is TGTGCCAGCAGTGAGCACAGGGGGAATCAGCCCCAGCATTTT.